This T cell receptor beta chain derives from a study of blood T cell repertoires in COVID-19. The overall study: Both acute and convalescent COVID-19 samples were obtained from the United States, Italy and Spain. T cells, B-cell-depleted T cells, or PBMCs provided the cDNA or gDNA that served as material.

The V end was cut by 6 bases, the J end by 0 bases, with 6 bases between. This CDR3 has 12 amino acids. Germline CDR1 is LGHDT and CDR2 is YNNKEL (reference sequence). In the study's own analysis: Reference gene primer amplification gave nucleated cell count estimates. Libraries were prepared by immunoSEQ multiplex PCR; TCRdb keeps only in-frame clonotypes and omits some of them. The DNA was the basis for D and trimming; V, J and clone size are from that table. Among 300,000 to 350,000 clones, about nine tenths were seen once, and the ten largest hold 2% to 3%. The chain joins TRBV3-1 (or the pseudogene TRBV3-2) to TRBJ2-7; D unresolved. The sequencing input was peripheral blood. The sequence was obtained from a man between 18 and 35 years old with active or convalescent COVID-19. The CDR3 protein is CASSSSSYEQYF. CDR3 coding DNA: TGTGCCAGCAGTTCTAGCTCCTACGAGCAGTACTTC.